These 8 T cell receptor beta chains share one sample of origin, sequenced in a study of shared clonotypes between healthy human individuals. Assay: immunoSEQ multiplex PCR; the TCRdb copy retains only in-frame clones and omits some. This table has roughly 2 million clones, about 95% appearing once. CD45RO-negative cells were positively selected for CCR7, leaving out terminally differentiated effector memory CD45RA+ cells. Sample: naive CD8+ T cells sorted from blood. These receptors were obtained from a man younger than 30 in good health.

In regard to this clone: Just one base apart from a much larger clone, this may be a read error. The chain couples TRBV7-2 to TRBJ1-1; no clear D gene. Trimming took 3 bases from V and 3 from J, leaving 5 bases between them. The CDR3 extends over 12 amino acids. Germline V gene lookup returns CDR1 SGHTA and CDR2 FQGNSA. The CDR3 loop reads CASSFWDTEAFF. The DNA of the CDR3 is TGTGCCAGCAGCTTTTGGGACACTGAAGCTTTCTTT.

This sequence joins TRBV5-4 and TRBJ1-1, with TRBD1 as a possible D gene (5 bases). Germline V gene sequence: CDR1 SGHNT, CDR2 YYREEE (reference sequence). This CDR3 region has 14 residues. Trimming removed 2 bases at V and 6 bases at J, with 14 bases between. For the CDR3, the DNA is TGTGCCAGCAGCTTAGTCATGGGGGGATCTGAAGCTTTCTTT. Protein: CASSLVMGGSEAFF.

This rearrangement joins TRBV9 to TRBJ2-5; D gene unclear. CDR3 length equals 15 residues. V lost 0 bases and J 5 bases, leaving 14 bases between the germline ends. CDR1 and CDR2 from the germline V gene are SGDLS and YYNGEE. DNA of the CDR3: TGTGCCAGCAGCGTAGAGGACCGGGCTGGGGAGACCCAGTACTTC. Amino acid sequence: CASSVEDRAGETQYF.

This chain links TRBV7-6 with TRBJ2-1; no definite D call. The CDR3 is 15 amino acids. Looked up from germline, CDR1 is SGHVS and CDR2 is FNYEAQ. V was pared by 2 bases and J by 10 bases, with 18 bases between. CDR3: CASSLTTLPSWEQFF. CDR3 sequence (DNA): TGTGCCAGCAGCTTAACGACACTCCCATCTTGGGAGCAGTTCTTC.

J is TRBJ1-1 and V is TRBV27; a possible D gene is TRBD1 (5 bases). Per the germline V gene, CDR1 is MNHEY and CDR2 is SMNVEV (reference sequence). There are 13 residues in the CDR3. V lost 5 bases and J 5 bases, leaving 12 bases between the germline ends. The CDR3 nucleotides are TGTGCCAGCAGTCCTCGGGGGTGGACTGAAGCTTTCTTT. Residues: CASSPRGWTEAFF.

About this clone itself: The same CDR3 arises from other DNA sequences in this sample as well. The chain is built from TRBV4-1 and TRBJ2-7, with D unresolved. V was shortened by 1 base and J by 4 bases, with 8 bases between the two germline ends. Germline CDR1 is MGHRA and CDR2 is YSYEKL. The CDR3 is made up of 13 amino acids. CDR3 region: CASSQVGPYEQYF. In nucleotides, the CDR3 is TGCGCCAGCAGCCAAGTCGGACCATACGAGCAGTACTTC.

The J gene is TRBJ2-1, the V gene TRBV27; 9 bases fit TRBD1. Looked up from germline, CDR1 is MNHEY and CDR2 is SMNVEV (reference sequence). V dropped 5 bases and J dropped 8; count of bases not matched to a gene: 10. The CDR3 extends over 15 amino acids. The CDR3 sequence is CASSPRDRAFDEQFF. The DNA of the CDR3 is TGTGCCAGCAGTCCAAGGGACAGGGCTTTTGATGAGCAGTTCTTC.

The chain joins TRBV4-1 to TRBJ2-3, with TRBD2 matching over 7 bases. The CDR3 has 15 residues. The J segment lost 4 bases and the V segment lost 3 bases, leaving 7 bases of the junction unmatched. Germline V CDR1 and CDR2: MGHRA, YSYEKL. CDR3 nucleotide sequence: TGCGCCAGCAGCCACAGCGGGACCAGCTCAGATACGCAGTATTTT. It specifies CASSHSGTSSDTQYF.